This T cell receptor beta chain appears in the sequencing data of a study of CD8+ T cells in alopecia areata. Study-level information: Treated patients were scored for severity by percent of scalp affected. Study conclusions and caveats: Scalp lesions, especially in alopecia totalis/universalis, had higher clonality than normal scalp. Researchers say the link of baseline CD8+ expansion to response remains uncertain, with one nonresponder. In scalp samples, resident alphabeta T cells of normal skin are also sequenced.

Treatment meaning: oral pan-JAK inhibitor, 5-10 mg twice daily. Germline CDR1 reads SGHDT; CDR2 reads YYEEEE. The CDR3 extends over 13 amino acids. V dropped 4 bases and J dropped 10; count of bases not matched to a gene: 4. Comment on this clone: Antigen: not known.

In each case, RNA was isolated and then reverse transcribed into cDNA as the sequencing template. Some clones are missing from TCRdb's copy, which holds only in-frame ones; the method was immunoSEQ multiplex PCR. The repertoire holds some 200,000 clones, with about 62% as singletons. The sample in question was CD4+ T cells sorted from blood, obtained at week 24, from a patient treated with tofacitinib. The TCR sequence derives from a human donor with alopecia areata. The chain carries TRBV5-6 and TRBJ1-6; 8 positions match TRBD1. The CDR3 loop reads CASSTDRDSPLHF. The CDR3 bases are TGTGCCAGCAGCACGGACAGGGACTCACCCCTCCACTTT.